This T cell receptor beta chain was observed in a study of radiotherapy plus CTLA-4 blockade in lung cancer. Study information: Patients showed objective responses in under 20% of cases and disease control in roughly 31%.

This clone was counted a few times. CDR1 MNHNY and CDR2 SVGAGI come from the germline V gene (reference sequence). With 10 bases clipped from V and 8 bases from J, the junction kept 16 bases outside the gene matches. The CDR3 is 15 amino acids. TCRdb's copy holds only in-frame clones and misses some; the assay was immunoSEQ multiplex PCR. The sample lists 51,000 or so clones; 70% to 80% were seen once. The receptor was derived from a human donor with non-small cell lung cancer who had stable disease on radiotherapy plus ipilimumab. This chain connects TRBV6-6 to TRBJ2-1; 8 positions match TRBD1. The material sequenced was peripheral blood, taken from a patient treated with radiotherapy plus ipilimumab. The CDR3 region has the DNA TGTGCCACCGAGACAGGGGCCCGACTCGGGGATGAGCAGTTCTTC. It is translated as CATETGARLGDEQFF.